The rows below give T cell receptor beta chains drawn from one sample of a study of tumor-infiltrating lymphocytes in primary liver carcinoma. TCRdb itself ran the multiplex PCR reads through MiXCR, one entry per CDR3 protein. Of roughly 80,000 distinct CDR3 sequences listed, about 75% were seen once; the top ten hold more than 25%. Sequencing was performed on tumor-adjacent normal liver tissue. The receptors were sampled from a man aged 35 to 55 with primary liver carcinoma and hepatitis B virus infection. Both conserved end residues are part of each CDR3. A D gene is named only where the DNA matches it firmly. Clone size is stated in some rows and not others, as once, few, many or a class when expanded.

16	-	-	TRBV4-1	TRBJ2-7	TGCGCCAGCAGACAAGATCGAACAGGTGCCACCCTCAAGCAGTACTTC	CASRQDRTGATLKQYF
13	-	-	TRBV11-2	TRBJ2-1	TGTGCCAGCAGCTCCCTTGAGGGTTACGAGCAGTTCTTC	CASSSLEGYEQFF
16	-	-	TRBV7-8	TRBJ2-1	TGCGCCGGCAGCTCTGACTTCGGCGGTACCTACAACGAGCAGTTCTTC	CAGSSDFGGTYNEQFF
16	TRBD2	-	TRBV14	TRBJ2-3	TGTGCCAGCAGCCACAGAGTAGCGGGACTCGCAGATACGCACTATTTT	CASSHRVAGLADTHYF
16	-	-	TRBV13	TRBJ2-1	TGTGCCAGCAGCTTAGGGGACCTGGGATGGGGCAATGAGCAGATCTTC	CASSLGDLGWGNEQIF
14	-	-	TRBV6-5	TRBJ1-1	TGTGTCAGCAATGCAACCAGGATCTGCACTGAAGCTTTCTTT	CVSNATRICTEAFF
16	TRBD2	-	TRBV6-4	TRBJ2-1	TGTGCCAGCAGTGAAGTCGTGACTAGCGTGGTCAATGAGCAGTTCTTC	CASSEVVTSVVNEQFF
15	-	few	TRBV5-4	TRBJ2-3	TGTGCCAGCAGGGTAGTGGGACTTCGCGGTGATACGCAGTATTTT	CASRVVGLRGDTQYF
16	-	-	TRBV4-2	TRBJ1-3	TGTACCAGGAGCCAATTCACCGGGACGGTGGGAAACACCATATATTTT	CTRSQFTGTVGNTIYF
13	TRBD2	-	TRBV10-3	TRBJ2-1	TGTGTAATCACCATAGCGGGAGTGGGGGAGCAGTTCTTC	CVITIAGVGEQFF
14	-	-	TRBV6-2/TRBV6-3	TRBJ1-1	TGTGCCAGCAGTTACTCGAGTCGGAACACTGAAGCTTTCTTT	CASSYSSRNTEAFF
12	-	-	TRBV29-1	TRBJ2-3	TGCAGCGTTGTCCCACAAGCCGTTACGCAGTACTTT	CSVVPQAVTQYF
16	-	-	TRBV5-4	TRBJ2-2	TGTGCCAGCAGCCTGAACGACGGGGGACTGGGCGGGGAGCTGTTTTTT	CASSLNDGGLGGELFF
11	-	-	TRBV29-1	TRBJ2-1	TGCAGCGTGAGATACGTACGGATGCAGTTCTTC	CSVRYVRMQFF
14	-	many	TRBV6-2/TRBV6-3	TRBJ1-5	TGTGCCAGCAGTTACTCCCAGGGCAATCAGCCCCAGCATTTT	CASSYSQGNQPQHF
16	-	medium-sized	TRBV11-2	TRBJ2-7	TGTGCCAGCAGCTTAGAGATGGCACCAAAACCCTACGAGCAGTACTTC	CASSLEMAPKPYEQYF
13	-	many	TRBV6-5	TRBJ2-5	TGTGCCAGCAGTCCCGACCTCCAAGAGACCCAGTACTTC	CASSPDLQETQYF
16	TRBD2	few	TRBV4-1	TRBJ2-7	TGCGCCAGCAGCCAAAAGTTAGCGGGAGTCATTGTAGAGGAGTACTTC	CASSQKLAGVIVEEYF
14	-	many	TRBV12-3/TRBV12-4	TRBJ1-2	TGTGCCAGCAGTTTACAGGGGAGTGTTGAGGGCTACACCTTC	CASSLQGSVEGYTF
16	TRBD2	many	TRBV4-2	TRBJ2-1	TGTGCCAGCAGCCAAGATATACGGGAGGGCCAAAATGAGCAGTTCTTC	CASSQDIREGQNEQFF
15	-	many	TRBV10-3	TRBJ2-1	TGTGCCATCAGCCCGACTATCCAATCCTACAATGAGCAGTTCTTC	CAISPTIQSYNEQFF
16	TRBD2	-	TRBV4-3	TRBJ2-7	TGCGCCAGCAGCCCGGAACTAGCGGTCACACCCTACGAGCAATACTTC	CASSPELAVTPYEQYF
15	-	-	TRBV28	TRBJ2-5	TGTGCCAGCAGTTTGATAGGGGGAGACGGGGAGACCCAGTACTTC	CASSLIGGDGETQYF
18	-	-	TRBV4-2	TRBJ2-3	TGTGCCAGCAGCCAAGTGGCGCTTCCAGAGGGAGCGACAGATACGCAGTATTTT	CASSQVALPEGATDTQYF
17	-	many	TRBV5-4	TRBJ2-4	TGTGCCAGCAGCCCCAGGACCGCGGGCAGGGTAGCGAACATTCAGTACTTC	CASSPRTAGRVANIQYF
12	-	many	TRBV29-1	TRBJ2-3	TGCAGCGTTGAGGGAAGTACAGATACGCAGTATTTT	CSVEGSTDTQYF
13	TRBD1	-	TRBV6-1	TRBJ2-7	TGTGTCAGCAGGGTGACAGGGGAGATCGAGCAGTACTTC	CVSRVTGEIEQYF
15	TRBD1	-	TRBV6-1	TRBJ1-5	TGTGCCAGCAACGGGGACAGGAGTGGGGGTCAGCCCCAGCATTTT	CASNGDRSGGQPQHF
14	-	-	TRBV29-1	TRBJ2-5	TGCAGCCTTGCGGACGGGGCTCGTCGGGAGACCCAGTACTTC	CSLADGARRETQYF
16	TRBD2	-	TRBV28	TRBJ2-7	TGTGTCAGCAGTCCCTCTCCTACTAGCGGAGTATACGAGCAGTATTTC	CVSSPSPTSGVYEQYF
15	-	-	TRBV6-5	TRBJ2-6	TGTGCCAGCAGTTATCGACTGACTGGGGCCAACCTCCTAACTTTC	CASSYRLTGANLLTF
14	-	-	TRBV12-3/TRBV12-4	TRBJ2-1	TGTGCCAGCAGCCTCTTACGCTCCCACAGTGAGCAGTTCTTC	CASSLLRSHSEQFF
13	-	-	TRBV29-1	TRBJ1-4	TGCAGCGTTAGGACAAGGGGCGGTGAAAAACTGTCTTTT	CSVRTRGGEKLSF
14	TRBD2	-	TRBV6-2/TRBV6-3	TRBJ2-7	TGTGCCAGCAGTCGACTAGCGGGAGTGTGCGAGCAGTACTTT	CASSRLAGVCEQYF
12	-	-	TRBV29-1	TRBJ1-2	TGCAGCGTTGCGGGGCAGAACTATGGTTACACCTTC	CSVAGQNYGYTF
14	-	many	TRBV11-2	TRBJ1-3	TGTGCCAGCAGCCCCTCGACAGGAGGAAACACCATATATTTT	CASSPSTGGNTIYF
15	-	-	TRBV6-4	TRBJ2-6	TGTGCCAGCAGTGAGAGCTTATCTGGGGCCAACGTCTTGGCTTTC	CASSESLSGANVLAF
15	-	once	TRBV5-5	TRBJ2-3	TGTACCAACAGAGGGACCGGCACCTACACAGATACACAGTATTTT	CTNRGTGTYTDTQYF
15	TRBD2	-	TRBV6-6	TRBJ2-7	TGTGCCAGCAGTTACGCAGCGGGAGGCTCCCACGTGCAGTACTTC	CASSYAAGGSHVQYF
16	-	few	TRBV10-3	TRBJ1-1	TGTGCCATCAGTGAGTCGTGGACGGGCCCCAATACTGAAGCTTTCTTT	CAISESWTGPNTEAFF
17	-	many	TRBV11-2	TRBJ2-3	TGTGCCAGCAGCTTAGGCAGGGGGACTAGACCTCCAGGTACGCAGTATTTT	CASSLGRGTRPPGTQYF
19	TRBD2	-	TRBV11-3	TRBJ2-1	TGTGCCGACAGCCCTAGGACAAGGGGACTAGCGGGTTCATACAATGAACAATTCTTC	CADSPRTRGLAGSYNEQFF
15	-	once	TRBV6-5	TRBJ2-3	TGTGCCAGCAGTTACGGGACGAGGGAATCAGATAGGCAGTATTTT	CASSYGTRESDRQYF
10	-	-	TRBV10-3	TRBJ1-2	TGTGCCATCGTACAGGCAAGCTACACCTTC	CAIVQASYTF
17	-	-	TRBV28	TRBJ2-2	TGTGTCAGCAGTTTTTCGGGACTGTGGGCGAACACCGGGGAGCTGTCTTTT	CVSSFSGLWANTGELSF
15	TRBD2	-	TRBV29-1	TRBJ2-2	TGCAGCGTTGGGACTAGCGCGACGAGCACCGGGGAGCTGTTTTTT	CSVGTSATSTGELFF
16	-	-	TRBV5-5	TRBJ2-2	TGTGCCAGCAGCTGGCGTGGGGGCGGACGGTCCGGGGAGCTGTTTTTT	CASSWRGGGRSGELFF
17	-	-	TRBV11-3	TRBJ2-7	TGTGCCAACAGCTTAGATTTCGCACAGAGGGACTCCTACGACCAGTATTTC	CANSLDFAQRDSYDQYF
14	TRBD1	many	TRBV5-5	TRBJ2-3	TGTGCCAGCAGCTACGACAGGGGGCCAGATACGCAGTATTTT	CASSYDRGPDTQYF
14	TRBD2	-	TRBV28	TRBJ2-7	TGTGCCTACAGTCTCCTAGCGGGAGCCTACGGGCAGTACTTC	CAYSLLAGAYGQYF
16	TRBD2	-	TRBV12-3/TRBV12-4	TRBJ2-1	TGTGCCAGCAGTTTAGGTAGCGGGAGTAAGGTGGGCGGGCAGTTCTTC	CASSLGSGSKVGGQFF
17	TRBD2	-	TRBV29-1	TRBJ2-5	TGCAGCGTTGTACTAGCGGGAGGCCGCTTCAGCCAAGAGATCCAGTACTTC	CSVVLAGGRFSQEIQYF
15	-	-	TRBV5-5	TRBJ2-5	TGCGCCAGCAGCTTGGCCGGGCCGCGATGGGAGACCCAGTACTTC	CASSLAGPRWETQYF
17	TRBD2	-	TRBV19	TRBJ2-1	TGTGCCAGTACCATTGCGGCGGGAGTAGGAGGAGATGGTGAGCAGTTCTTC	CASTIAAGVGGDGEQFF
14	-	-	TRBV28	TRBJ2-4	TGTGCCAGCAGGGTTCAGGGATCCCAAAACACTCAGTATTTC	CASRVQGSQNTQYF